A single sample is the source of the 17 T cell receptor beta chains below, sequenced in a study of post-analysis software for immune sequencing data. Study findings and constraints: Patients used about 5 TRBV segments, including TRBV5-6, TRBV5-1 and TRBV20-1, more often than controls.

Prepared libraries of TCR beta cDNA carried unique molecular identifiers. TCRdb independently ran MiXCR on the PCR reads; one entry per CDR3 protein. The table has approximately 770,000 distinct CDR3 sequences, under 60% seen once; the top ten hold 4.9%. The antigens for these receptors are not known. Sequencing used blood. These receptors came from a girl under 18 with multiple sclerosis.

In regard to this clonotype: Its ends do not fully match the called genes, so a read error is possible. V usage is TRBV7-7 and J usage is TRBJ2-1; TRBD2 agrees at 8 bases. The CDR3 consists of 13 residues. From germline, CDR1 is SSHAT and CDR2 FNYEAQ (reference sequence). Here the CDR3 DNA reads TGTGCTAGCAGCAAAGGCCCTAGCGGGGAGCAGTTCTTC. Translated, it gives CASSKGPSGEQFF.

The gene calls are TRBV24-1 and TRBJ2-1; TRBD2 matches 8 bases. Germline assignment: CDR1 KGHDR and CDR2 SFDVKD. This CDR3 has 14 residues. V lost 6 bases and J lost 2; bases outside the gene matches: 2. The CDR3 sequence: CATSFSGAYNEQFF. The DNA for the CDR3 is TGTGCCACCAGTTTTAGCGGGGCCTACAATGAGCAGTTCTTC.

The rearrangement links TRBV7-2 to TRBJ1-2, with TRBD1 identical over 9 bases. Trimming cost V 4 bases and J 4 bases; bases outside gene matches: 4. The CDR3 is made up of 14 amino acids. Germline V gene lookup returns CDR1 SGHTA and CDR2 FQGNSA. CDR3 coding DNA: TGTGCCAGCAGCTCGGACAGGGGAAGCTATGGCTACACCTTC. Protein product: CASSSDRGSYGYTF. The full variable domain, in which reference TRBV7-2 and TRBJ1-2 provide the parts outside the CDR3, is GAGVSQSPSNKVTEKGKDVELRCDPISGHTALYWYRQSLGQGLEFLIYFQGNSAPDKSGLPSDRFSAERTGGSVSTLTIQRTQQEDSAVYLCASSSDRGSYGYTFGSGTRLTVV.

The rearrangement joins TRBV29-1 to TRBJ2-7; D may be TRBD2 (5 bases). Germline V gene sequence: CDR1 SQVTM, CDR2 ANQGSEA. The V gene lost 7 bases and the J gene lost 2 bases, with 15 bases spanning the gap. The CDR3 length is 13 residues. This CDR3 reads CSGRAAETYEQYF. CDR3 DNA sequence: TGCAGCGGCCGCGCAGCGGAGACCTACGAGCAGTACTTC.

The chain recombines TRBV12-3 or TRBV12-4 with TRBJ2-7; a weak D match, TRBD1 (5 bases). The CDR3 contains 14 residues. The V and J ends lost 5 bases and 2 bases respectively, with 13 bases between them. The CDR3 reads CASSPLKGTYEQYF. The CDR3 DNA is TGTGCCAGCAGTCCCCTCAAGGGGACCTACGAGCAGTACTTC.

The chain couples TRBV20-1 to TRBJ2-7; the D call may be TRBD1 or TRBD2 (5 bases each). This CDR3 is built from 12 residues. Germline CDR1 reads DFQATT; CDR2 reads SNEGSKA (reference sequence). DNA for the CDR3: TGCAGCGCCCCGGGACCCTACGAGGAGCAGTACTTC. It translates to CSAPGPYEEQYF.

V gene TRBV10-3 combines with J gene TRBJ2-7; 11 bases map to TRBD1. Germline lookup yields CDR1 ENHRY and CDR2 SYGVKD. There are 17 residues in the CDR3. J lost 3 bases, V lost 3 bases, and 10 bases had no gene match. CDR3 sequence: CAISEGGGQGARYEQYF. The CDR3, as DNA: TGTGCCATCAGTGAAGGCGGAGGACAGGGGGCCCGCTACGAGCAGTACTTC.

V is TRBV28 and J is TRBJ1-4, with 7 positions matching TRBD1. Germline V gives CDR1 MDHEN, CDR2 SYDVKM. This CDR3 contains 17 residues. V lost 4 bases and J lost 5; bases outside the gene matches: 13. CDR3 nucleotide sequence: TGTGCCAGCAGTTCCCGGGACAGCCGAACCATAAATGAAAAACTGTTTTTT. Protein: CASSSRDSRTINEKLFF.

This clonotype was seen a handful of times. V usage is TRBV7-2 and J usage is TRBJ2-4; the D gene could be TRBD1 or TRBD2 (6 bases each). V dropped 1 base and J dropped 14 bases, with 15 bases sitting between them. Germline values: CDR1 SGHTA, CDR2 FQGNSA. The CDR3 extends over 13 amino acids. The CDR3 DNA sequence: TGTGCCAGCAGCTTAGAAGGGGGGAGTCGCGAGTACTTC. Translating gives CASSLEGGSREYF. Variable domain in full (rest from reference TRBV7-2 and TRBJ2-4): GAGVSQSPSNKVTEKGKDVELRCDPISGHTALYWYRQSLGQGLEFLIYFQGNSAPDKSGLPSDRFSAERTGGSVSTLTIQRTQQEDSAVYLCASSLEGGSREYFGAGTRLSVL.

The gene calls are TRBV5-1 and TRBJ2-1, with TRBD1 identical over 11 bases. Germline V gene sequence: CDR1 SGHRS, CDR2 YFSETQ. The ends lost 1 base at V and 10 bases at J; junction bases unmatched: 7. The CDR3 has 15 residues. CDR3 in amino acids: CASSLQGQGAGEQFF. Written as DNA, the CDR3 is TGCGCCAGCAGCTTGCAAGGACAGGGGGCCGGGGAGCAGTTCTTC.

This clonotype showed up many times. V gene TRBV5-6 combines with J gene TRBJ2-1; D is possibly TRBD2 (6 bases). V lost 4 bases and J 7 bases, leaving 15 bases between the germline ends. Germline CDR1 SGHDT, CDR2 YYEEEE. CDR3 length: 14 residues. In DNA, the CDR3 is TGTGCCAGCAGCCTACGACTAGTAGGTAATGAGCAGTTCTTC. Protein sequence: CASSLRLVGNEQFF.

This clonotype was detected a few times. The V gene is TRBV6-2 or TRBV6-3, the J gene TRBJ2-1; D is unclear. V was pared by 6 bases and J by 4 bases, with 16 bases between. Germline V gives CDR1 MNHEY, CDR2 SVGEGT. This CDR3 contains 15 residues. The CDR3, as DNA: TGTGCCAGCAGGGGTTCTGCAGGTTTGTACAATGAGCAGTTCTTC. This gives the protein CASRGSAGLYNEQFF.

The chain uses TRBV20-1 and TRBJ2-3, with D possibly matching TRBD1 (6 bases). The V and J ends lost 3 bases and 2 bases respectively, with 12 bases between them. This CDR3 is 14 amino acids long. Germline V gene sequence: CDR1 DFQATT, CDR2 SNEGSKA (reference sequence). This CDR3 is CSARGAISTDTQYF. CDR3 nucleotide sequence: TGCAGTGCTAGGGGGGCCATCTCCACAGATACGCAGTATTTT.

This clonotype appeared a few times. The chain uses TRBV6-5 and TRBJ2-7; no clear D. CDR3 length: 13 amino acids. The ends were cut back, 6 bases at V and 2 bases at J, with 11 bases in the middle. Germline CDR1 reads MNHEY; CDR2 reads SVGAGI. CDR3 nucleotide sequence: TGTGCCAGCAGGTCCCCCGTTCCCTACGAGCAGTACTTC. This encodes CASRSPVPYEQYF.

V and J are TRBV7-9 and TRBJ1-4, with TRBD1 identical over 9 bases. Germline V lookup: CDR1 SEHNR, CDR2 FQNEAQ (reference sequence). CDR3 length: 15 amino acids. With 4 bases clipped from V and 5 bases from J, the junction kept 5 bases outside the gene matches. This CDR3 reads CASSSRQGVNEKLFF. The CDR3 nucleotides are TGTGCCAGCAGCTCACGACAGGGGGTAAATGAAAAACTGTTTTTT.

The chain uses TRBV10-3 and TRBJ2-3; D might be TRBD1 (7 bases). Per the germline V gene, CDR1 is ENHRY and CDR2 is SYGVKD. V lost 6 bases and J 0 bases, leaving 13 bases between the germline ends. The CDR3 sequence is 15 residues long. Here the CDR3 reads CAISWRGQSTDTQYF. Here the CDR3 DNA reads TGTGCCATCAGCTGGCGGGGACAGAGCACAGATACGCAGTATTTT.

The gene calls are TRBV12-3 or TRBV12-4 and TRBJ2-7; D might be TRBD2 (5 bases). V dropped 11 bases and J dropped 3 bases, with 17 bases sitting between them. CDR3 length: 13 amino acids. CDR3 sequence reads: CAGGFAGNYEQYF. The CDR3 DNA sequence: TGTGCCGGCGGATTTGCGGGCAACTACGAGCAGTACTTC.